Sequencing of this TCR beta chain was carried out in a study of blood T cell repertoires in COVID-19. Study summary: PBMCs, B-cell-depleted T cells, or T cells were the source of the cDNA or gDNA that made up the material.

The CDR3 spans 15 residues. Germline lookup yields CDR1 SGDLS and CDR2 YYNGEE. Trimming removed 0 bases at V and 8 bases at J, with 14 bases between. Per the authors' pipeline: Quantification of nucleated cells was approximated via reference gene primer amplification. Assay: immunoSEQ multiplex PCR; the TCRdb copy retains only in-frame clones and omits some. V and J calls and clone size are as listed in that table; D and trimming were resolved from the DNA. Of approximately 260,000 clones in the sample, 80% to 85% are singletons; the top ten hold around 3.5%. Participants were aged about 18 to 89 years from some 24 US areas.

Sequenced material: PBMCs or T cells enriched from blood (not recorded which). The genes are TRBV9 and TRBJ1-4; D is unresolved. The receptor was isolated from a man between 50 and 59 years old who had recovered from COVID-19. CDR3 sequence (DNA): TGTGCCAGCAGCGTAGTTGGCCGTCCCCCAGAAAAACTGTTTTTT. Protein: CASSVVGRPPEKLFF.